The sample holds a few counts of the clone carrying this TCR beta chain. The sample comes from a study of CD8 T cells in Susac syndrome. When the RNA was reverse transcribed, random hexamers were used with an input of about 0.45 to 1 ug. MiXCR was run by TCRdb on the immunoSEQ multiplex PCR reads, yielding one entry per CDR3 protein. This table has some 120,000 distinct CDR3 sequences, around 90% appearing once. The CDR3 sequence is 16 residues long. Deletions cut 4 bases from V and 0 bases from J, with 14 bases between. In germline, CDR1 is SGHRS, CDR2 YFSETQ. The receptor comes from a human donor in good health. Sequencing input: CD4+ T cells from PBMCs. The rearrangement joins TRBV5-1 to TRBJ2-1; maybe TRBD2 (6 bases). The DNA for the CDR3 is TGCGCCAGCAGCATCGGGGGAGCGAGCTCCTACAATGAGCAGTTCTTC. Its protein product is CASSIGGASSYNEQFF.